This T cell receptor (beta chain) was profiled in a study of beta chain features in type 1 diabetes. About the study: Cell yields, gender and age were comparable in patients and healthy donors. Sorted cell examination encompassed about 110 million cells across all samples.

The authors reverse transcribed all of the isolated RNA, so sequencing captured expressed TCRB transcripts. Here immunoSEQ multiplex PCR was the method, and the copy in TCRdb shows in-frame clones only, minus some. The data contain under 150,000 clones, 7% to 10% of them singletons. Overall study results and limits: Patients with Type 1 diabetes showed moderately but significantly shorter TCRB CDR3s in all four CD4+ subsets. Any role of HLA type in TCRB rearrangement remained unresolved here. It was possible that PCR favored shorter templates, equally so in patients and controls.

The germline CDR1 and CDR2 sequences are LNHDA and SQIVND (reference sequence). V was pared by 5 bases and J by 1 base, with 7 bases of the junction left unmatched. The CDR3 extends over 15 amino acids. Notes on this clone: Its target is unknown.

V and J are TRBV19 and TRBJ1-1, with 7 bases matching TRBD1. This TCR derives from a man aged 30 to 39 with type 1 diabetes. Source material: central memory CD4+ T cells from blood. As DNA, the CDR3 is TGTGCCAGTAGTGTCGACAGGGTTGGGAACACTGAAGCTTTCTTT. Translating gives CASSVDRVGNTEAFF. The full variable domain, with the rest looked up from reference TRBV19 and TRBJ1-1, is DGGITQSPKYLFRKEGQNVTLSCEQNLNHDAMYWYRQDPGQGLRLIYYSQIVNDFQKGDIAEGYSVSREKKESFPLTVTSAQKNPTAFYLCASSVDRVGNTEAFFGQGTRLTVV.